These 24 T cell receptor beta chains came from one sample sequenced in a study of graft-versus-host responses after intestinal transplantation. For these TCRs, the target antigens are not known. Sequenced by immunoSEQ multiplex PCR; TCRdb stores in-frame clones only, minus some. The table includes approximately 90,000 clones, more than 85% detected once. Sequencing was performed on unstimulated CD8+ T cells sorted from spleen or lymph node cells, taken before transplant. Every receptor here comes from a human donor who was the organ donor for an intestinal transplant.

A single count supports this clone. The chain employs TRBV11-2 and TRBJ2-2; TRBD2 aligns across 7 bases. Germline CDR1 is SGHAT and CDR2 is FQNNGV. The V and J ends lost 4 bases and 1 base, in that order; junction bases with no gene match: 12. This CDR3 region has 18 residues. The CDR3 DNA is TGTGCCAGCAGCTCACCGTCTAAGGCGGGGGAGAACACCGGGGAGCTGTTTTTT. Encoded protein: CASSSPSKAGENTGELFF.

The V call is TRBV5-6, the J call TRBJ1-5; D gene unclear. Germline values: CDR1 SGHDT, CDR2 YYEEEE. V was trimmed by 0 bases and J by 2 bases, leaving 9 bases between them. The CDR3 contains 15 residues. The CDR3 loop is CASSLGRFGNQPQHF. The CDR3 DNA sequence: TGTGCCAGCAGCTTGGGCAGATTCGGCAATCAGCCCCAGCATTTT.

Notes on this clone: A junction boundary mismatches the germline segment, possibly from a read error. The V gene is TRBV9, the J gene TRBJ1-1, with a weak D call TRBD1 (5 bases). The CDR3 has 15 residues. CDR1 SGDLS and CDR2 YYNGEE come from the germline V gene. The CDR3 DNA sequence: TGTGCCGGCAGCGTAGAACCTGGGGGGAACACTGAAGCTTTCTTT. Its translation is CAGSVEPGGNTEAFF. Using reference TRBV9 and TRBJ1-1 for the parts outside the CDR3, the full variable domain is DSGVTQTPKHLITATGQRVTLRCSPRSGDLSVYWYQQSLDQGLQFLIQYYNGEERAKGNILERFSAQQFPDLHSELNLSSLELGDSALYFCAGSVEPGGNTEAFFGQGTRLTVV.

V is TRBV19 and J is TRBJ1-2; 9 bases are shared with TRBD1. This CDR3 region has 12 residues. The germline gives CDR1 LNHDA, CDR2 SQIVND (reference sequence). J gave up 7 bases and V 9 bases, and 6 bases lay outside the gene matches. The CDR3 nucleotides are TGTGCCAGCCGGGACAGGGCGGGTGGCTACACCTTC. Its protein product is CASRDRAGGYTF. The variable domain in full, completed from reference TRBV19 and TRBJ1-2, reads DGGITQSPKYLFRKEGQNVTLSCEQNLNHDAMYWYRQDPGQGLRLIYYSQIVNDFQKGDIAEGYSVSREKKESFPLTVTSAQKNPTAFYLCASRDRAGGYTFGSGTRLTVV.

The chain recombines TRBV7-8 with TRBJ2-7; D gene unclear. The CDR3 is 15 amino acids. Germline V gives CDR1 SGHVS, CDR2 FQNEAQ. Between the trimmed V and J ends, which lost 1 base and 1 base, there was a span of 11 bases. CDR3 sequence (DNA): TGTGCCAGCAGCTTAGTTGGGCCCTTATCCTACGAGCAGTACTTC. Translated, it gives CASSLVGPLSYEQYF. The variable domain in full, completed from reference TRBV7-8 and TRBJ2-7, reads GAGVSQSPRYKVAKRGQDVALRCDPISGHVSLFWYQQALGQGPEFLTYFQNEAQLDKSGLPSDRFFAERPEGSVSTLKIQRTQQEDSAVYLCASSLVGPLSYEQYFGPGTRLTVT.

The J gene is TRBJ1-1, the V gene TRBV4-1; D is perhaps TRBD1 (6 bases). The CDR3 is made up of 17 amino acids. The V end lost 2 bases, the J end lost 0 bases, and 16 bases lay between the germline ends. Germline CDR1 and CDR2: MGHRA and YSYEKL. The CDR3, as DNA: TGCGCCAGCAGCCAAATCCCCGCAGGGGATGTGAACACTGAAGCTTTCTTT. As protein: CASSQIPAGDVNTEAFF.

The chain has TRBV11-2 and TRBJ1-1, with D perhaps matching TRBD1 (6 bases). The CDR3 runs 14 residues. V lost 6 bases and J lost 1, with 12 bases in between. Germline V CDR1 and CDR2: SGHAT, FQNNGV. CDR3 sequence: CASREPGQNTEAFF. In DNA form, the CDR3 reads TGTGCCAGCAGGGAACCGGGACAGAACACTGAAGCTTTCTTT.

This clone has just one count. The chain combines TRBV27 with TRBJ2-1, with D possibly called TRBD1 or TRBD2 (7 bases each). The CDR3 has 17 residues. V was shortened by 5 bases and J by 9 bases, with 26 bases between the two germline ends. From germline, CDR1 is MNHEY and CDR2 SMNVEV (reference sequence). CDR3 bases: TGTGCCAGCAGTCCGCGACAGGGAGGGATCGCCTTGGGTGAGCAGTTCTTC. This sequence encodes CASSPRQGGIALGEQFF.

The chain has TRBV27 and TRBJ2-3, with D perhaps TRBD2 (6 bases). V lost 4 bases to trimming and J lost 0 bases, with 14 bases between them. Germline V CDR1 and CDR2: MNHEY, SMNVEV (reference sequence). CDR3 size: 16 residues. This CDR3 is CASSSFSGSSTDTQYF. Written as DNA, the CDR3 is TGTGCCAGCAGTTCCTTTAGCGGATCTAGCACAGATACGCAGTATTTT.

The V call is TRBV19, the J call TRBJ2-7, with D possibly being TRBD1 (6 bases). This CDR3 is built from 14 residues. V lost 2 bases and J lost 2, with 10 bases in between. Per germline, CDR1 LNHDA and CDR2 SQIVND (reference sequence). The CDR3 protein is CASSIQGRPYEQYF. The CDR3 DNA is TGTGCCAGTAGTATACAGGGGCGACCCTACGAGCAGTACTTC.

The V gene is TRBV4-1, the J gene TRBJ2-7; D may correspond to TRBD1 or TRBD2 (5 bases each). Trimming stripped 3 bases from V and 2 bases from J, with 11 bases between. Germline CDR1 and CDR2: MGHRA and YSYEKL. The length of the CDR3 is 14 residues. The CDR3 reads CASSHRDRAYEQYF. In DNA, the CDR3 is TGCGCCAGCAGCCATCGGGACCGAGCCTACGAGCAGTACTTC.

This clone came up a few times. This chain links TRBV6-1 with TRBJ1-2, with a weak D call TRBD1 (6 bases). Germline V CDR1 and CDR2: MNHNS, SASEGT. The germline V and J ends were trimmed by 5 bases and 3 bases, with 10 bases remaining between them. The CDR3 extends over 13 amino acids. In DNA, the CDR3 is TGTGCCAGCAGTTGGGGGGCGGACTATGGCTACACCTTC. It encodes CASSWGADYGYTF.

A single count supports this clone. V is TRBV5-6 and J is TRBJ2-7; 13 positions match TRBD2. CDR3 length: 18 amino acids. Germline CDR1 SGHDT, CDR2 YYEEEE. V lost 3 bases, J lost 1 base, and 10 bases stayed unmatched. DNA of the CDR3: TGTGCCAGCAGCTCGACCGGGACTAGCGGGGATACGTCCTACGAGCAGTACTTC. Translation gives CASSSTGTSGDTSYEQYF.

The V and J genes are TRBV27 and TRBJ1-5, with TRBD1 as a possible D gene (5 bases). The V and J ends lost 1 base and 5 bases respectively, with 6 bases between them. The CDR3 consists of 13 residues. Germline-derived CDR1 and CDR2 are MNHEY and SMNVEV (reference sequence). The DNA of the CDR3 is TGTGCCAGCAGTTTATGGGGGGATCAGCCCCAGCATTTT. Its translation is CASSLWGDQPQHF.

This chain links TRBV5-4 with TRBJ2-1, with 10 bases that match TRBD2. The CDR3 has 18 amino acids. Germline assignment: CDR1 SGHNT and CDR2 YYREEE (reference sequence). After removal of 0 bases from V and 6 bases from J, the junction contained 12 bases not matched to a gene. For the CDR3, the DNA is TGTGCCAGCAGCTTGGGTAAACGGCTAGCGGGGGCGCGCAATGAGCAGTTCTTC. It translates to CASSLGKRLAGARNEQFF.

The V and J genes are TRBV5-4 and TRBJ1-3; D is uncertain. The CDR3 consists of 13 residues. Germline V gene data show CDR1 as SGHNT and CDR2 as YYREEE (reference sequence). Trimming shortened V by 9 bases and J by 2 bases, and 12 bases separated the two germline ends. DNA of the CDR3: TGTGCCATCCAGAAGTTCCCTGGAAACACCATATATTTT. It translates to CAIQKFPGNTIYF. Filled out from reference TRBV5-4 and TRBJ1-3, the complete variable domain reads ETGVTQSPTHLIKTRGQQVTLRCSSQSGHNTVSWYQQALGQGPQFIFQYYREEENGRGNFPPRFSGLQFPNYSSELNVNALELDDSALYLCAIQKFPGNTIYFGEGSWLTVV.

The genes are TRBV5-1 and TRBJ2-5; D remains unclear. This CDR3 has 12 residues. V lost 6 bases and J 3 bases, leaving 9 bases between the germline ends. Germline CDR1 reads SGHRS; CDR2 reads YFSETQ. CDR3 DNA: TGCGCCAGCATCGGGCGAGAAGAGACCCAGTACTTC. Translated, it gives CASIGREETQYF.

The J gene is TRBJ2-5, the V gene TRBV10-3; 8 bases match TRBD2. Per the germline V gene, CDR1 is ENHRY and CDR2 is SYGVKD. V trimming: 1 base; J trimming: 5 bases; junction bases outside the gene matches: 9. This CDR3 region has 16 residues. The CDR3 is CAISEWGLDPWETQYF. CDR3 coding DNA: TGTGCCATCAGTGAGTGGGGACTAGATCCATGGGAGACCCAGTACTTC.

V is TRBV7-3 and J is TRBJ2-7; D might be TRBD2 (6 bases). Germline assignment: CDR1 SGHTA and CDR2 FQGTGA. Trimming pared 1 base from V and 4 bases from J, leaving 8 bases between. This CDR3 has 13 amino acids. This CDR3 is CASSLRGGYEQYF. CDR3 DNA sequence: TGTGCCAGCAGCTTAAGGGGAGGATACGAGCAGTACTTC.

This chain connects TRBV5-4 to TRBJ1-4, with TRBD1 matching 11 bases. The CDR3 contains 19 residues. Germline V CDR1 and CDR2: SGHNT, YYREEE (reference sequence). The trim removed 2 bases at V and 7 bases at J, leaving 16 bases unmatched. The CDR3 is CASSLSGTGGILGLEKLFF. The DNA of the CDR3 is TGTGCCAGCAGCTTATCCGGGACAGGGGGGATACTGGGGCTTGAAAAACTGTTTTTT.

The J gene is TRBJ2-3, the V gene TRBV7-9, with 11 nucleotides matching TRBD2. The CDR3 extends over 16 amino acids. V shed 4 bases, J shed 5 bases, and the junction held 8 bases outside the gene matches. CDR1 and CDR2 (germline): SEHNR, FQNEAQ (reference sequence). CDR3 loop: CASSSTSGEGRDTQYF. CDR3 nucleotides: TGTGCCAGCAGCTCGACTAGCGGGGAAGGTAGAGATACGCAGTATTTT.

This clone has only one observation. This rearrangement joins TRBV11-3 to TRBJ2-5; D is tentatively TRBD1 or TRBD2 (5 bases each). The CDR3 is made up of 17 amino acids. V was clipped by 8 bases and J by 4 bases, with 26 bases between them. CDR1 SGHNT and CDR2 YENEEA come from the germline V gene. The CDR3 protein is CASDPSGPGDARETQYF. DNA of the CDR3: TGTGCCAGCGACCCTTCGGGGCCCGGGGATGCAAGAGAGACCCAGTACTTC.

This clone was counted a few times. Other DNA variants within this sample encode the same CDR3. The chain links TRBV6-5 to TRBJ2-7, with 7 bases lining up with TRBD2. The CDR3 loop spans 14 amino acids. CDR1 and CDR2 (germline): MNHEY, SVGAGI. The ends lost 2 bases at V and 3 bases at J; junction bases unmatched: 4. The CDR3 loop is CASSYGGGGYEQYF. CDR3 nucleotide sequence: TGTGCCAGCAGTTACGGGGGGGGAGGCTACGAGCAGTACTTC.

On this clone itself: Other DNA sequences within the sample encode an identical CDR3. The rearrangement joins TRBV9 to TRBJ2-1, with 16 bases lining up with TRBD2. This CDR3 contains 16 residues. Germline lookup yields CDR1 SGDLS and CDR2 YYNGEE. V gave up 3 bases and J gave up 8 bases; unmatched junction bases: 5. This CDR3 reads CASSAGTSGGADEQFF. CDR3 bases: TGTGCCAGCAGCGCCGGGACTAGCGGGGGGGCCGATGAGCAGTTCTTC.